This TCR beta chain was identified during a study of blood T cell repertoires in COVID-19 (dated by TCRdb to the early 2020s). Study-wide context: Samples from collaborators originated in the United States, Italy and Spain and spanned both the acute and convalescent phases of COVID-19. The material from the prospective study consisted of cDNA or gDNA derived from T cells, B-cell-depleted T cells, or PBMCs. The dataset comprised deeply sampled blood TCRbeta repertoires from subjects exposed to, actively infected with, or recovered from COVID-19. A freely available public database, intended as a resource for researchers studying the immune response to SARS-CoV-2, is where the repertoires were released. The samples were drawn from the first 160 participants of the ongoing ImmuneRACE study and from 950 to 1,500 subjects provided by 6 global collaborators. A de-identified subject ID, COVID-19 status, age in years and sex were almost always included in the sample metadata. Where available, HLA class I and class II types were taken from metadata supplied by the sample provider and were not determined by assay-based typing.

TCRbeta CDR3 regions were amplified from genomic DNA using the immunoSEQ Assay, a bias-controlled multiplex PCR. The paper's processing steps were these. The number of nucleated cells in each sample was estimated from the amplification of reference gene primers within the assay. Sequence reads were collapsed and filtered to measure the absolute abundance of every unique TCRbeta CDR3 rearrangement. Productive Simpson clonality was computed per sample as the square root of Simpson's diversity index over productive rearrangements. TCRdb carries this immuneACCESS record with in-frame sequences only. Its versions omit some clonotypes, under half of them owing to an unresolved V gene in the studies checked, with the rest unexplained. The DNA gave D and trimming, while V, J and clone size come from that table. The table for this sample lists a few hundred thousand clones; 86% of them were counted only once. The biggest ten clones account for 1.5% to 2% of the sample.

Regarding this clone: Its antigen is unknown. No base quality information exists; no much larger clone differs at one position.

V trim: 5 bases; J trim: 4 bases; unmatched bases: 7. The germline V gene provides CDR1 SQVTM and CDR2 ANQGSEA. The CDR3 has 14 amino acids, counting the end cysteine and phenylalanine. Kept here is only the CDR3 DNA, which spans 42 bases and is read in frame from base 1. Overall results and qualifications from the work: How much clinical and demographic metadata was included differed by source and by participant, and the metadata was provided uncurated.

Each collaborating institution followed its own protocols to collect whole blood in K2EDTA tubes. For TCRbeta analysis, collaborators shipped samples in one of three forms: frozen whole blood, isolated PBMCs, or DNA extracted from either of those sample types. The receptor comes from a woman aged 45-65 years with acute or convalescent COVID-19. The sequence links TRBV29-1 to TRBJ1-2; 10 bases in between match TRBD1. Sequenced sample: peripheral blood. The CDR3 corresponds to CSVRRDRGLYGYTF. The base sequence is TGCAGCGTTCGCCGGGACAGGGGACTCTATGGCTACACCTTC.